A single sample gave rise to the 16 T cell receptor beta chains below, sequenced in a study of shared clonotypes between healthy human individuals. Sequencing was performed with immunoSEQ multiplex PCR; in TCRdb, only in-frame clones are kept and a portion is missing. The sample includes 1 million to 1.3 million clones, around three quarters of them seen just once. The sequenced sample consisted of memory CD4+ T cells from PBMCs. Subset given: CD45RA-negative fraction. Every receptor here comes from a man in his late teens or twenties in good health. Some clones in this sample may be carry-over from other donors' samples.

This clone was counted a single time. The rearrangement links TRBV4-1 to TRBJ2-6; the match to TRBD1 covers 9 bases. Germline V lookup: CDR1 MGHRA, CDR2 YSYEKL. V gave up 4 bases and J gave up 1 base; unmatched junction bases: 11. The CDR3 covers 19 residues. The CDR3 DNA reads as TGCGCCAGCAGCCTCCAAGTGGGACAGGGTTTGTCTGGGGCCAACGTCCTGACTTTC. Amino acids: CASSLQVGQGLSGANVLTF.

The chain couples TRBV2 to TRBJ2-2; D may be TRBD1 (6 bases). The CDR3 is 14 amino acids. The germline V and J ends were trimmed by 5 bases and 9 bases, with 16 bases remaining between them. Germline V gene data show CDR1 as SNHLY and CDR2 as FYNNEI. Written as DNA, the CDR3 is TGTGCCAGCAGTAACTCAGGACAGCCACGGGAGCTGTTTTTT. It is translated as CASSNSGQPRELFF.

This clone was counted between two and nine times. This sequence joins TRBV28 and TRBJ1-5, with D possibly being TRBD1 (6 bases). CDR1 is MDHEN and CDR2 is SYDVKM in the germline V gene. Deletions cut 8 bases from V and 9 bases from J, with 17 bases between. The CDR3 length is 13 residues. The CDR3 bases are TGTGCCAGCGCTTCCAGGGGCGCTCGGCCCCAGCATTTT. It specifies CASASRGARPQHF.

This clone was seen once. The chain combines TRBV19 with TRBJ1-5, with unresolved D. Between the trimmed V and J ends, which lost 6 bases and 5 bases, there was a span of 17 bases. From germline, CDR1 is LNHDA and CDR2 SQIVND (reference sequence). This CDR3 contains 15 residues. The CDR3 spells CASRLAGSQYQPQHF. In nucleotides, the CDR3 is TGTGCCAGTAGACTGGCGGGAAGCCAGTATCAGCCCCAGCATTTT.

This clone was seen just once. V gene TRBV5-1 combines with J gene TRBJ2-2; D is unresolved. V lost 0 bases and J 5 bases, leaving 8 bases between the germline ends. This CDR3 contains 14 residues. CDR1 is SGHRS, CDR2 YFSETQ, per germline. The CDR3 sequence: CASSLADVTGELFF. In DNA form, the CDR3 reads TGCGCCAGCAGCTTGGCAGACGTAACCGGGGAGCTGTTTTTT.

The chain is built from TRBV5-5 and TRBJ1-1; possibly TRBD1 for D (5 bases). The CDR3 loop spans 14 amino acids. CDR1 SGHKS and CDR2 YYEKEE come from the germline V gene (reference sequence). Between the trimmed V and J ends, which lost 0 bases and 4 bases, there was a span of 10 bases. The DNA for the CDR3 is TGTGCCAGCAGCTTGGTCAACAGGCCCACTGAAGCTTTCTTT. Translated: CASSLVNRPTEAFF.

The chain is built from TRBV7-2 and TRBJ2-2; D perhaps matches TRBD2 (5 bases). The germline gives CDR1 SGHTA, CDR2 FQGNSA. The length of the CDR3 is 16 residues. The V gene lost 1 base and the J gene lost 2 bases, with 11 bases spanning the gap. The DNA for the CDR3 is TGTGCCAGCAGCTTAGAGATACTAGAAAACACCGGGGAGCTGTTTTTT. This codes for CASSLEILENTGELFF.

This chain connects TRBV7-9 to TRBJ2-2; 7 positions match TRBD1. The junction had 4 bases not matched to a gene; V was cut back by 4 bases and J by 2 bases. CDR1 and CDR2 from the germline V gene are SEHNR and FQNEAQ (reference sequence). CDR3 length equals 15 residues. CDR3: CASSSGQPNTGELFF. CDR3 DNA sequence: TGTGCCAGCAGCTCGGGACAGCCCAACACCGGGGAGCTGTTTTTT. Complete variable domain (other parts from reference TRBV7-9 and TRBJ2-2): DTGVSQNPRHKITKRGQNVTFRCDPISEHNRLYWYRQTLGQGPEFLTYFQNEAQLEKSRLLSDRFSAERPKGSFSTLEIQRTEQGDSAMYLCASSSGQPNTGELFFGEGSRLTVL.

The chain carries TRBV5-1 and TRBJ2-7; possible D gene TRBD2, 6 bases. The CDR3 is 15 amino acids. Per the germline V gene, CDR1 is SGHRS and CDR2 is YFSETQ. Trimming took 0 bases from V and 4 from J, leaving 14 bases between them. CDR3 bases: TGCGCCAGCAGCTTGGCCTGGGACTCACCTTACGAGCAGTACTTC. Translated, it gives CASSLAWDSPYEQYF.

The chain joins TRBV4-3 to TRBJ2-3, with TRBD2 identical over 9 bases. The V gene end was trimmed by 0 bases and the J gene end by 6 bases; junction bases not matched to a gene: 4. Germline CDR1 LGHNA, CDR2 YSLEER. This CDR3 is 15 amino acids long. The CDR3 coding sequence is TGCGCCAGCAGCCAAGATAGCGGGAGAGGGGATACGCAGTATTTT. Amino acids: CASSQDSGRGDTQYF.

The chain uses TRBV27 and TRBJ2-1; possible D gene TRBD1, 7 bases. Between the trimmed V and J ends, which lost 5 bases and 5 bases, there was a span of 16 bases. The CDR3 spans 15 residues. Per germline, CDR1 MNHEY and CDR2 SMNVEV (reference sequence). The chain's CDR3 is CASSPLSGGHNEQFF. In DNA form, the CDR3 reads TGTGCCAGCAGTCCTCTCTCAGGGGGGCACAATGAGCAGTTCTTC.

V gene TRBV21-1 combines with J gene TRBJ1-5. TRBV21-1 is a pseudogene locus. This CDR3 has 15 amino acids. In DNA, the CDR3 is TGTGCCAGCAGTCGGGGGGCTACTAGCAATCAGCCCCAGCATTTT. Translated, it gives CASSRGATSNQPQHF.

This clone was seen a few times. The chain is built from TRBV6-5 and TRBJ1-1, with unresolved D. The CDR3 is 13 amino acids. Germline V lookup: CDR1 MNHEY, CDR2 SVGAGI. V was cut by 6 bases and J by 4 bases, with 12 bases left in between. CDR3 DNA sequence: TGTGCCAGCAGCCAGCAGACCCCCACTGAAGCTTTCTTT. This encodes CASSQQTPTEAFF.

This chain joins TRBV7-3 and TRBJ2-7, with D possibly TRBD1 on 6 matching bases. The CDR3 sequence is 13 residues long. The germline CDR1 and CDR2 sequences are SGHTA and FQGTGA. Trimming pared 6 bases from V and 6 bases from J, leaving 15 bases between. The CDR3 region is CASSLDSGREQYF. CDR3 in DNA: TGTGCCAGCAGTCTGGACAGTGGGCGCGAGCAGTACTTC.

The CDR3 DNA sequence: TGTGCCAGCAGTTTATCGATAATTGGATCACCAACTAATGAAAAACTGTTTTTT. Its translation: CASSLSIIGSPTNEKLFF. This rearrangement joins TRBV28 to TRBJ1-4; D gene unclear. The CDR3 spans 18 residues. The germline V gene has CDR1 MDHEN and CDR2 SYDVKM. V gave up 1 base and J gave up 0 bases, with 15 bases separating them.

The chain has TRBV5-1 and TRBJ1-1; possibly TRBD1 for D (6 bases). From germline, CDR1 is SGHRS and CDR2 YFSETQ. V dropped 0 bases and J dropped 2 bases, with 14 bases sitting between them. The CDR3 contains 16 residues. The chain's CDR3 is CASSLAGVSPNTEAFF. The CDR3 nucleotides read TGCGCCAGCAGCTTGGCAGGGGTGTCGCCTAACACTGAAGCTTTCTTT.